This T cell receptor (beta chain) came from a study of T cell clonotyping in hematopoietic cell transplantation. Study background: Recipient samples before transplant were obtained post-cytoreduction.

Germline V gene lookup returns CDR1 KGHSH and CDR2 LQKENI. V was clipped by 3 bases and J by 1 base; unmatched bases: 4. The CDR3 totals 15 residues. Regarding time point: recipient sample about 28 days before transplant, after cytoreduction. Profiling relied on immunoSEQ multiplex PCR, and the TCRdb table lists in-frame clones only, not all of them. The repertoire includes about 5,400 clones, 70% to 90% of them detected once, and 3.5% to 5% sits in the top ten. This sequence joins TRBV18 and TRBJ1-2; the match to TRBD1 covers 8 bases. The source was peripheral blood mononuclear cells, collected before stem cell transplant. The source of this sequence is a man aged 55 to 70 with acute myeloid leukemia. Some clones in this sample may be carry-over from other donors' samples. The CDR3 loop is CASSPGQGGNYGYTF. The CDR3 DNA is TGTGCCAGCTCACCCGGACAGGGTGGTAACTATGGCTACACCTTC.